This record looks at one T cell receptor beta chain sequence and its context. The entry originates in a study of cytomegalovirus exposure and HLA in healthy donors. The CDR3 is 14 amino acids. V lost 5 bases and J lost 5, with 13 bases in between. Germline V gene lookup returns CDR1 KGHSH and CDR2 LQKENI. Use of 60 Vbeta and 13 Jbeta primers characterized the PCR. Data came from immunoSEQ multiplex PCR; TCRdb stores just in-frame clones and leaves some out. This sample carries more than 70,000 clones, 77% of them seen once, and the ten largest clones take 3%. This receptor was identified in a man aged 50 to 60 in good health and CMV-seropositive. The chain combines TRBV18 with TRBJ1-5; a possible D gene is TRBD1 (5 bases). The sequenced material came from PBMCs. The CDR3 DNA reads as TGTGCCAGCTCAAGTACCGGGGGGGATCAGCCCCAGCATTTT. Amino acid sequence: CASSSTGGDQPQHF.